Below are 10 T cell receptor beta chains sequenced from a single sample in a study of T cells in Graves' hyperthyroidism and ophthalmopathy. The source material, RNA transcripts, was used to amplify TCR beta CDR3 regions. First-round RT-PCR with HTBI primers amplified the TCR CDR3 region. TCRdb passed the multiplex PCR reads through MiXCR, listing each CDR3 protein once. The sample consists of about 570,000 distinct CDR3 sequences, 46% of them appearing once. What was sequenced was peripheral blood or thyroid tissue (not recorded which). These receptors originate from an adult woman with Graves' disease, either hyperthyroidism or ophthalmopathy (not recorded which).

The table lists this clonotype with many counts. This chain links TRBV10-2 with TRBJ2-6; possibly TRBD2 for D (6 bases). Germline CDR1 reads WSHSY; CDR2 reads SAAADI. This CDR3 has 16 amino acids. The ends were cut back, 3 bases at V and 2 bases at J, with 11 bases in the middle. The CDR3 is CASSESGRPGANVLTF. In nucleotides, the CDR3 is TGCGCCAGCAGTGAATCTGGGAGGCCTGGGGCCAACGTCCTGACTTTC.

The chain is built from TRBV7-2 and TRBJ2-7; 9 nucleotides align to TRBD2. The V gene's germline CDR1 is SGHTA and CDR2 FQGNSA. V lost 3 bases, J lost 7 bases, and 7 bases stayed unmatched. There are 14 residues in the CDR3. CDR3 amino acids: CASSLLAGAQEQYF. As DNA, the CDR3 is TGTGCCAGCAGCTTGTTAGCGGGGGCACAAGAGCAGTACTTC.

This chain uses TRBV4-1 with TRBJ1-4, with TRBD1 matching over 9 bases. J was trimmed by 5 bases and V by 2 bases; bases with no gene match: 12. CDR3 size: 18 residues. Germline CDR1 MGHRA, CDR2 YSYEKL. CDR3 coding DNA: TGCGCCAGCAGCCAATTCATAGACGCCGGGACAGGGAATGAAAAACTGTTTTTT. Translation gives CASSQFIDAGTGNEKLFF.

This clonotype has a count of ten or more. The chain recombines TRBV24-1 with TRBJ1-1, with D possibly matching TRBD1 (6 bases). Germline loops: CDR1 KGHDR, CDR2 SFDVKD. This CDR3 contains 15 residues. V shed 3 bases and J shed 8 bases, with 18 bases lying between them. The CDR3 loop reads CATSDRKAGVAEAFF. In DNA, the CDR3 is TGTGCCACCAGTGATAGGAAGGCAGGGGTGGCCGAAGCTTTCTTT.

This clonotype was seen at least ten times. V and J are TRBV29-1 and TRBJ2-7, with 9 positions matching TRBD1. The ends lost 3 bases at V and 0 bases at J; junction bases unmatched: 3. CDR1 is SQVTM and CDR2 is ANQGSEA in the germline V gene. The CDR3 is made up of 14 amino acids. This CDR3 is CSVEGTGFSYEQYF. The CDR3 region has the DNA TGCAGCGTTGAGGGGACAGGGTTCTCCTACGAGCAGTACTTC.

This clonotype appeared a single time. V is TRBV7-9 and J is TRBJ1-2; D gene uncertain. The CDR3 sequence is 12 residues long. Trimming cost V 5 bases and J 13 bases, with 17 bases left between them. The V gene's germline CDR1 is SEHNR and CDR2 FQNEAQ (reference sequence). The CDR3 DNA reads as TGTGCCAGCAGCACGACCCGGCTGGGCGGCACCTTC. It codes for CASSTTRLGGTF. Full variable domain (rest looked up from reference TRBV7-9 and TRBJ1-2): DTGVSQNPRHKITKRGQNVTFRCDPISEHNRLYWYRQTLGQGPEFLTYFQNEAQLEKSRLLSDRFSAERPKGSFSTLEIQRTEQGDSAMYLCASSTTRLGGTFGSGTRLTVV.

This clonotype appeared many times. The chain is built from TRBV10-3 and TRBJ2-2; D perhaps matches TRBD2 (6 bases). The CDR3 length is 14 residues. V was cut by 8 bases and J by 1 base, with 11 bases left in between. Looked up from germline, CDR1 is ENHRY and CDR2 is SYGVKD. DNA for the CDR3: TGTGCCATCGGAATGCGGGGGAACACCGGGGAGCTGTTTTTT. Its protein product is CAIGMRGNTGELFF.

The chain is built from TRBV20-1 and TRBJ2-5; D is ambiguous. Germline V gives CDR1 DFQATT, CDR2 SNEGSKA (reference sequence). Deletions cut 5 bases from V and 4 bases from J, with 11 bases between. This CDR3 region has 12 residues. This CDR3 reads CSARFIGETQYF. Here the CDR3 DNA reads TGCAGTGCTCGGTTTATCGGAGAGACCCAGTACTTC.

This clonotype was seen ten or more times. The gene calls are TRBV3-1 and TRBJ2-5; TRBD1 might be the D (7 bases). Trimming removed 1 base at V and 0 bases at J, with 12 bases between. The germline CDR1 and CDR2 sequences are LGHDT and YNNKEL (reference sequence). The CDR3 has 16 residues. The CDR3 is CASSQATGEDQETQYF. The CDR3 DNA is TGTGCCAGCAGCCAAGCCACAGGGGAGGACCAAGAGACCCAGTACTTC.

The chain carries TRBV18 and TRBJ1-6; D possibly corresponds to TRBD1 (5 bases). Germline V gene data show CDR1 as KGHSH and CDR2 as LQKENI. V was shortened by 3 bases and J by 13 bases, with 16 bases between the two germline ends. The CDR3 is 14 amino acids. Written as DNA, the CDR3 is TGTGCCAGCTCACCGGGGGACTCCGGGCAGCCCCTCCACTTT. Its protein product is CASSPGDSGQPLHF. Looking up the rest from reference TRBV18 and TRBJ1-6 gives the full variable domain: NAGVMQNPRHLVRRRGQEARLRCSPMKGHSHVYWYRQLPEEGLKFMVYLQKENIIDESGMPKERFSAEFPKEGPSILRIQQVVRGDSAAYFCASSPGDSGQPLHFGNGTRLTVT.